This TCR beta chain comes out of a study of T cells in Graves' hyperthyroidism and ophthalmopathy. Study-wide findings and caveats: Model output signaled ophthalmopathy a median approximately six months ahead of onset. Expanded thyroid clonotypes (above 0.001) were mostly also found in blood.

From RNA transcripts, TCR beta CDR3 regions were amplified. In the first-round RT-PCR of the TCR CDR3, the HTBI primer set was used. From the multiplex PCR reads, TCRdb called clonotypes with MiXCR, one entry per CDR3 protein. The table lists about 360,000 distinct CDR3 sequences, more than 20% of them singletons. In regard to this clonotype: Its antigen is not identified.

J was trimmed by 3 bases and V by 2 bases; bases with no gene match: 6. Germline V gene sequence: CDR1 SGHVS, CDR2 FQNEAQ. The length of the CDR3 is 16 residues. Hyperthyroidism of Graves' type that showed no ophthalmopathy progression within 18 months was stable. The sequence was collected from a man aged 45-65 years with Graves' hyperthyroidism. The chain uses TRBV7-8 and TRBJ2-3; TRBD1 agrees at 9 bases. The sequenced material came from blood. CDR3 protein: CASSLQGQGMTDTQYF. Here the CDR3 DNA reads TGTGCCAGCAGCTTACAGGGACAGGGTATGACAGATACGCAGTATTTT.